The clone carrying this T cell receptor beta chain has a handful of counts. Its target is not known. V shed 5 bases and J shed 3 bases, with 14 bases lying between them. The CDR3 runs 13 residues. Germline CDR1 reads DFQATT; CDR2 reads SNEGSKA (reference sequence). Template switching added a universal primer binding site, and final cDNA carried unique molecular identifiers. TCRdb re-called the 5' RACE reads through MiXCR, storing one row per CDR3 protein. In the table there are about 210,000 distinct CDR3 sequences, around 10% of which are singletons. This sample was included in a study of identical twins. Findings and caveats of the study: Invariant MAIT and iNKT cells are populations that could partly confound zero-insertion analyses. The study found weaker excess twin sharing in beta out-of-frame sequences.

Sequencing used memory (CD45RO+) T cells sorted from blood. This clonotype was sampled from a woman under 30 in good health. The chain is built from TRBV20-1 and TRBJ2-7; D assignment may be TRBD1 or TRBD2 (5 bases each). The CDR3 nucleotides read TGCAGTGCTGGACTTTACAGGAACTACGAGCAGTACTTC. This translates into CSAGLYRNYEQYF.